The 3 T cell receptor beta chains in this list originate from one sample, sequenced in a study of T-cell reconstitution after alpha-beta-depleted transplantation in children. This sample's TCRbeta library carried unique molecular identifier barcodes. TCRdb reanalysed the PCR reads using MiXCR and keeps one entry per CDR3 protein. In the table there are about 240,000 distinct CDR3 sequences, about 11% of which are singletons. The sample here was PBMCs from the stem cell graft donor, taken from the stem cell graft. The origin of the receptors is a human donor who donated a stem cell graft to a child with acute lymphoblastic leukemia.

This clonotype was recorded many times. V usage is TRBV12-5 and J usage is TRBJ2-7, with 8 bases lining up with TRBD2. V was clipped by 7 bases and J by 3 bases; unmatched bases: 11. The CDR3 has 15 amino acids. Germline lookup yields CDR1 LGHNT and CDR2 FRNRAP. The CDR3 nucleotides are TGTGCTAGTGCCACTGGGGCGGGAGGAGACTACGAGCAGTACTTC. It specifies CASATGAGGDYEQYF.

This sequence joins TRBV6-2 or TRBV6-3 and TRBJ2-1, with D unresolved. The CDR3 extends over 14 amino acids. The ends were cut back, 7 bases at V and 0 bases at J, with 10 bases in the middle. Germline V gene data show CDR1 as MNHEY and CDR2 as SVGEGT. Here the CDR3 reads CASMTAFSYNEQFF. CDR3 DNA: TGTGCCAGCATGACGGCTTTCTCCTACAATGAGCAGTTCTTC.

Note on this clonotype: A much larger clone sits a single nucleotide away, making a read error possible. The V and J genes are TRBV12-3 or TRBV12-4 and TRBJ2-1, with 7 bases fitting TRBD2. This CDR3 region has 17 residues. Trimming took 5 bases from V and 5 from J; bases not matched to a gene: 15. CDR3 region: CASSPRERREWDNEQFF. Here the CDR3 DNA reads TGTGCCAGCAGTCCACGCGAGAGGCGGGAGTGGGACAATGAGCAGTTCTTC.